Listed here is a single T cell receptor (beta chain). The antigen remains undetermined. The junction shows a germline mismatch at one end, possibly a read error. Germline DNA was extracted alongside blood RNA, which was obtained from unsorted whole blood. The researchers produced TCR beta cDNA from 500 to 550 ng total RNA with a constant-region primer. Slightly modified ARM-PCR, run as three nested multiplex PCR rounds, produced the TCR beta libraries. TCRdb re-called the multiplex PCR reads through MiXCR, storing one row per CDR3 protein. This table has fewer than 250,000 distinct CDR3 sequences, 65% appearing once. The sample originates from a study of tumor-infiltrating lymphocytes in primary liver carcinoma. Regarding the study as a whole: It was in tumors, not blood, that the top-250-clone fraction was significantly higher (p = 0.039).

The sequence was collected from a woman in her fifties or sixties with primary liver carcinoma and hepatitis B virus infection. Specimen: peripheral blood.

The CDR3 loop reads CASSPGRPVSGQESF. CDR3 DNA sequence: TGTGCCAGCAGTCCCGGGAGACCAGTAAGTGGCCAGGAGTCCTTC. The rearrangement uses TRBV6-5 and TRBJ2-1; the D gene is possibly TRBD2 (6 bases). This CDR3 has 15 amino acids. The germline V gene encodes CDR1 MNHEY and CDR2 SVGAGI.